This TCR beta chain derives from a study of shared clonotypes between healthy human individuals. Study at large: CD4 naive and CD4 memory each took three plates per donor, while CD8 naive took two and CD8 memory one. Study-wide results and caveats: A generally larger estimated richness was seen in naive subsets than in memory subsets.

Germline V gene sequence: CDR1 DFQATT, CDR2 SNEGSKA (reference sequence). The CDR3 spans 9 residues. The input for sorted-subset replicate PCRs was 150 to 200 ng DNA, tens of thousands of T cell genomes. The assay was immunoSEQ multiplex PCR, and TCRdb's table has in-frame clones only and misses some. The sample carries a few hundred thousand clones, about 96% recorded once. About this clone itself: What it binds is not known.

The receptor comes from a woman aged 25 to 39 in good health. The chain uses TRBV20-1 and TRBJ1-4; D is ambiguous. Sequencing input: naive CD4+ T cells sorted from blood. Described subset: CD45RA+ positively selected. CDR3 nucleotides: TGCAGCGGCAATGAAAAACTGTTTTTT. Translating gives CSGNEKLFF.